A selection of T cell receptor beta chains follows, all from one sample in a study of OX40 agonist ivuxolimab in advanced cancers. Assay used: immunoSEQ multiplex PCR; TCRdb lists only in-frame clones, some missing. The sample lists about 62,000 clones, roughly 88% occurring once. The sequences come from CD4+ or CD8+ T cells sorted from blood, collected in a trial of the OX40 agonist ivuxolimab. The receptors come from an adult with an advanced solid tumor such as melanoma, head and neck, liver or kidney cancer. Both conserved end residues are part of each CDR3. A D gene is named only where the DNA matches it firmly. Expanded clones get a size class; other rows say once, few or many, or leave the size out.

j_call clone_size v_call d_call cdr3_aa cdr3_nt
TRBJ1-5 - TRBV10-3 - CAISEGQTNQPQHF TGTGCCATCAGTGAAGGACAGACAAATCAGCCCCAGCATTTT
TRBJ2-1 - TRBV7-3 - CASSPGSGSFEQFF TGTGCCAGCAGCCCCGGGTCCGGGAGCTTTGAGCAGTTCTTC
TRBJ2-3 - TRBV9 - CASSGFSTDTQYF TGTGCCAGCTCTGGATTTAGCACAGATACGCAGTATTTT
TRBJ2-1 once TRBV11-3 TRBD2 CASSSWEGNYNEQFF TGTGCCAGCAGCTCATGGGAGGGAAACTACAATGAGCAGTTCTTC
TRBJ1-2 - TRBV4-1 TRBD1 CASSQSGTGGYGYTF TGCGCCAGCAGCCAAAGTGGGACAGGGGGCTATGGCTACACCTTC
TRBJ2-1 once TRBV2 - CASHRDNQGNEQFF TGTGCCAGCCACCGGGACAACCAGGGGAATGAGCAGTTCTTC
TRBJ2-3 - TRBV5-1 - CASSLSISNKNTDTQYF TGCGCCAGCAGCTTATCGATTAGCAATAAGAACACAGATACGCAGTATTTT
TRBJ2-5 - TRBV27 - CASSLSAVVETQYF TGTGCCAGCAGTTTATCCGCAGTGGTCGAGACCCAGTACTTC
TRBJ2-1 - TRBV10-1 - CASTDSFGDEQFF TGCGCCAGCACTGACAGTTTTGGGGATGAGCAGTTCTTC
TRBJ2-3 - TRBV29-1 - CSVDGLASTDTQYF TGCAGCGTTGATGGCCTTGCTAGCACAGATACGCAGTATTTT